The rows below give T cell receptor beta chains drawn from one sample of a study of CD8 T cells in ankylosing spondylitis. TCRdb re-called the 5' RACE reads through MiXCR, storing one row per CDR3 protein. The table has around 540,000 distinct CDR3 sequences, roughly 13% seen once. The sequenced sample consisted of blood, either unsorted or a sorted T cell fraction (not recorded which). Receptor source: a male donor with ankylosing spondylitis. Both conserved end residues are part of each CDR3.

TRBV12-5,14,TRBJ2-3,CASGKLQVSDTQYF
TRBV29-1,14,TRBJ2-1,CSVALAGAQNEQFF
TRBV3-1,14,TRBJ1-2,CASSPRSSNYGYTF
TRBV6-2/TRBV6-3,15,TRBJ2-1,CASSLRGQVANEQFF
TRBV2,17,TRBJ1-4,CASSQRGPLATNEKLFF
TRBV10-1,13,TRBJ2-5,CATSLRGQETQYF
TRBV12-3/TRBV12-4,18,TRBJ2-2,CASSLNGGVAGVSGELFF
TRBV15,15,TRBJ2-1,CATSRDVFADNEQFF
TRBV7-9,13,TRBJ2-7,CASSPRLPYEQYF
TRBV11-2,17,TRBJ2-1,CASSYNSGLAGANEQFF
TRBV29-1,10,TRBJ2-1,CSVGGNRQFF
TRBV12-3/TRBV12-4,15,TRBJ2-3,CASSLRGKARDTQYF
TRBV5-1,17,TRBJ2-3,CASSSIGTSGRTDTQYF
TRBV18,15,TRBJ1-1,CASSQISTANTEAFF
TRBV2,14,TRBJ2-7,CASRGTSNSYEQYF
TRBV10-3,17,TRBJ2-5,CAISGSRGGMLQETQYF
TRBV7-2,15,TRBJ2-1,CASSLVASAHNEQFF
TRBV27,12,TRBJ1-4,CASRGEGEKLFF
TRBV28,15,TRBJ2-5,CASSSPSGGQETQYF
TRBV19,15,TRBJ2-7,CASSIRTGRGYEQYF
TRBV20-1,16,TRBJ2-3,CKGLAGAFGPTDTQYF
TRBV6-1,14,TRBJ2-1,CASILMGYANEQFF
TRBV25-1,13,TRBJ2-1,CASSRHRGHEQFF
TRBV7-2,11,TRBJ1-3,CASSSPYTIYF
TRBV14,13,TRBJ2-1,CASSQAGGARRFF
TRBV15,16,TRBJ1-5,CATSRDRGAGNQPQHF
TRBV2,13,TRBJ1-1,CASRGQGEMEAFF
TRBV7-9,14,TRBJ1-2,CASSPSGPNYGYTF
TRBV27,16,TRBJ1-5,CASSLKGVAAETPQHF
TRBV7-8,14,TRBJ1-6,CASSVMVIDSPLHF
TRBV6-1,15,TRBJ2-7,CASSQTVPGSYEQYF
TRBV6-6,12,TRBJ2-1,CASSVVNNEQFF
TRBV18,13,TRBJ1-2,CASSMDRDYGYTF
TRBV12-3/TRBV12-4,13,TRBJ2-1,CASSFLISNEQFF
TRBV7-6,16,TRBJ2-3,CASSLELAGTTDTQYF
TRBV7-9,14,TRBJ2-5,CASSRALGTETQYF
TRBV6-1,14,TRBJ2-3,CASSRGLATDTQYF
TRBV18,14,TRBJ2-1,CASSPGTGNNEQFF
TRBV20-1,16,TRBJ2-3,CSAPKSGGLSTDTQYF
TRBV28,14,TRBJ2-1,CASRGERTYNEQFF
TRBV11-2,16,TRBJ2-3,CASSPRTSAAVNTQYF
TRBV20-1,12,TRBJ1-5,CSTRTGDQPQHF
TRBV14,14,TRBJ2-2,CASSQDTLPGELFF
TRBV7-2,14,TRBJ2-7,CASSLSSLSYEQYF
TRBV27,16,TRBJ2-1,CASSLSAGAFANEQFF
TRBV11-2,14,TRBJ2-3,CASSPIDMVDTQYF